Below, 22 T cell receptor beta chains from the same sample are listed, as sequenced in a study of T cells after posttransplantation cyclophosphamide. Busulfan-fludarabine conditioning, marrow transplant, and cyclophosphamide on days +3 and +4 were administered. Profiling relied on immunoSEQ multiplex PCR, and the TCRdb table lists in-frame clones only, not all of them. The sample carries roughly 12,000 clones, roughly 2% recorded once. This material consisted of PBMCs, taken after allogeneic stem cell transplant with posttransplant cyclophosphamide. These receptors were obtained from a male patient between 25 and 39 years old who received an allogeneic stem cell transplant from a related donor, was CMV-positive, and had no GVHD. Some T cells may be provided by the graft donor.

This chain uses TRBV18 with TRBJ2-2; a possible D gene is TRBD1 (5 bases). The CDR3 has 13 residues. Germline CDR1 KGHSH, CDR2 LQKENI. With 3 bases removed from V and 7 bases from J, the gap between germline ends came to 9 bases. The CDR3 spells CASSPQGNGELFF. CDR3 sequence (DNA): TGTGCCAGCTCACCGCAGGGAAACGGGGAGCTGTTTTTT. Supplemented by reference TRBV18 and TRBJ2-2, the full variable domain reads NAGVMQNPRHLVRRRGQEARLRCSPMKGHSHVYWYRQLPEEGLKFMVYLQKENIIDESGMPKERFSAEFPKEGPSILRIQQVVRGDSAAYFCASSPQGNGELFFGEGSRLTVL.

This clone has more than one count but fewer than ten. This sequence joins TRBV7-9 and TRBJ2-1; 8 bases align to TRBD2. The V gene end was trimmed by 5 bases and the J gene end by 9 bases; junction bases not matched to a gene: 3. Germline V gene sequence: CDR1 SEHNR, CDR2 FQNEAQ (reference sequence). The CDR3 is made up of 12 amino acids. DNA of the CDR3: TGTGCCAGCAGCCCCGGGAGGGTTGAGCAGTTCTTC. This translates into CASSPGRVEQFF.

The chain links TRBV5-6 to TRBJ2-5; D may be TRBD2 (6 bases). This CDR3 comprises 13 residues. Germline loops: CDR1 SGHDT, CDR2 YYEEEE. V dropped 2 bases and J dropped 1 base, with 6 bases sitting between them. The CDR3 sequence is CASSFGSQETQYF. The CDR3 region has the DNA TGTGCCAGCAGCTTCGGGAGCCAAGAGACCCAGTACTTC.

CDR3 loop: CASSDTSWPSRGYTF. CDR3 nucleotide sequence: TGTGCCAGCAGTGATACCTCCTGGCCCAGTCGTGGCTACACCTTC. This chain connects TRBV6-1 to TRBJ1-2; D unresolved. The CDR3 length is 15 residues. CDR1 and CDR2 (germline): MNHNS, SASEGT. The V gene lost 3 bases and the J gene lost 7 bases, with 18 bases spanning the gap.

In this sample, this clone turned up a few times. This sequence joins TRBV2 and TRBJ1-3; D perhaps matches TRBD1 (5 bases). The CDR3 spans 13 residues. Germline CDR1 and CDR2: SNHLY and FYNNEI. V was trimmed by 8 bases and J by 6 bases, leaving 14 bases between them. The CDR3 DNA reads TGTGCCAGCGCGGTTGGACAACCAAACACCATATATTTT. Protein sequence: CASAVGQPNTIYF.

The chain employs TRBV19 and TRBJ2-1; D is ambiguous. The germline gives CDR1 LNHDA, CDR2 SQIVND (reference sequence). V lost 2 bases and J 0 bases, leaving 8 bases between the germline ends. This CDR3 region has 15 residues. CDR3 sequence: CASSISTSSYNEQFF. As DNA, the CDR3 is TGTGCCAGTAGTATATCCACGAGCTCCTACAATGAGCAGTTCTTC.

This clone was detected a few times. V usage is TRBV13 and J usage is TRBJ1-1; D may be TRBD1 (6 bases). CDR1 is PRHDT and CDR2 is FYEKMQ in the germline V gene (reference sequence). Trimming took 0 bases from V and 8 from J, leaving 13 bases between them. The CDR3 totals 14 residues. CDR3 in amino acids: CASSLGLGGLEAFF. The CDR3 region has the DNA TGTGCCAGCAGCTTAGGCCTGGGGGGGCTGGAAGCTTTCTTT.

The rearrangement uses TRBV7-8 and TRBJ1-1; D is possibly TRBD1 (6 bases). Germline lookup yields CDR1 SGHVS and CDR2 FQNEAQ. The CDR3 is 16 amino acids. V lost 1 base to trimming and J lost 5 bases, with 17 bases between them. In DNA, the CDR3 is TGTGCCAGCAGCTTAGGGTTCGGGGGGCAGGGGACTGAAGCTTTCTTT. Translated: CASSLGFGGQGTEAFF.

The chain employs TRBV29-1 and TRBJ1-2, with 8 bases identical to TRBD1. Germline lookup yields CDR1 SQVTM and CDR2 ANQGSEA. There are 13 residues in the CDR3. Trimming took 7 bases from V and 2 from J; bases not matched to a gene: 6. CDR3 loop: CSGNAGGNYGYTF. The CDR3, as DNA: TGCAGCGGCAACGCAGGGGGCAACTATGGCTACACCTTC. Full variable domain (rest looked up from reference TRBV29-1 and TRBJ1-2): SAVISQKPSRDICQRGTSLTIQCQVDSQVTMMFWYRQQPGQSLTLIATANQGSEATYESGFVIDKFPISRPNLTFSTLTVSNMSPEDSSIYLCSGNAGGNYGYTFGSGTRLTVV.

Only a few counts were recorded for this clone. This chain uses TRBV5-1 with TRBJ1-5; weak D call: TRBD1 (5 bases). The V end lost 2 bases, the J end lost 1 base, and 10 bases lay between the germline ends. This CDR3 has 15 amino acids. Germline assignment: CDR1 SGHRS and CDR2 YFSETQ. CDR3 sequence (DNA): TGCGCCAGCAGCTTAAACCAGGGAAGCAATCAGCCCCAGCATTTT. Translated: CASSLNQGSNQPQHF.

The chain uses TRBV20-1 and TRBJ1-1; unclear D gene. Germline CDR1 and CDR2: DFQATT and SNEGSKA (reference sequence). This CDR3 has 11 amino acids. Trimming cost V 6 bases and J 1 base, with 6 bases left between them. The CDR3 reads CSATGNTEAFF. The DNA of the CDR3 is TGCAGTGCGACGGGGAACACTGAAGCTTTCTTT.

The chain has TRBV11-2 and TRBJ1-2; TRBD1 might be the D (6 bases). Germline-derived CDR1 and CDR2 are SGHAT and FQNNGV. This CDR3 is 16 amino acids long. Trimming removed 5 bases at V and 7 bases at J, with 23 bases between. CDR3 nucleotide sequence: TGTGCCAGCAGCGAGGTTCATCGGACAGACCTTTTTGGCTACACCTTC. Residues: CASSEVHRTDLFGYTF.

This sequence joins TRBV2 and TRBJ1-1, with 10 bases matching TRBD1. The J segment lost 10 bases and the V segment lost 7 bases, leaving 6 bases of the junction unmatched. The CDR3 consists of 12 residues. Per the germline V gene, CDR1 is SNHLY and CDR2 is FYNNEI. The CDR3 nucleotides are TGTGCCAGCACCTCAGGACAGGGGGGAGCTTTCTTT. Amino acid sequence: CASTSGQGGAFF.

The V and J genes are TRBV5-1 and TRBJ2-2; D is uncertain. V gave up 1 base and J gave up 7 bases, with 5 bases separating them. This CDR3 comprises 12 residues. Per germline, CDR1 SGHRS and CDR2 YFSETQ. CDR3 protein: CASSLTGGELFF. The CDR3 DNA reads as TGCGCCAGCAGCTTGACTGGCGGGGAGCTGTTTTTT. The full variable domain, rest sourced from reference TRBV5-1 and TRBJ2-2, is KAGVTQTPRYLIKTRGQQVTLSCSPISGHRSVSWYQQTPGQGLQFLFEYFSETQRNKGNFPGRFSGRQFSNSRSEMNVSTLELGDSALYLCASSLTGGELFFGEGSRLTVL.

CDR3 sequence: CASSYTRQGMNTEAFF. CDR3 DNA: TGTGCCAGCAGCTACACCCGACAGGGGATGAACACTGAAGCTTTCTTT. The chain combines TRBV5-5 with TRBJ1-1; 8 bases line up with TRBD1. The CDR3 consists of 16 residues. Germline CDR1 SGHKS, CDR2 YYEKEE (reference sequence). After removal of 3 bases from V and 0 bases from J, the junction contained 7 bases not matched to a gene. The variable domain in full, with the rest retrieved from reference TRBV5-5 and TRBJ1-1, is DAGVTQSPTHLIKTRGQQVTLRCSPISGHKSVSWYQQVLGQGPQFIFQYYEKEERGRGNFPDRFSARQFPNYSSELNVNALLLGDSALYLCASSYTRQGMNTEAFFGQGTRLTVV.

The chain carries TRBV7-8 and TRBJ1-5, with unresolved D. This CDR3 region has 16 residues. The V gene lost 1 base and the J gene lost 0 bases, with 10 bases spanning the gap. CDR1 is SGHVS and CDR2 is FQNEAQ in the germline V gene. The chain's CDR3 is CASSLDGGYSNQPQHF. DNA for the CDR3: TGTGCCAGCAGCTTAGACGGAGGGTATAGCAATCAGCCCCAGCATTTT. Together with reference TRBV7-8 and TRBJ1-5, the CDR3 gives the full variable domain: GAGVSQSPRYKVAKRGQDVALRCDPISGHVSLFWYQQALGQGPEFLTYFQNEAQLDKSGLPSDRFFAERPEGSVSTLKIQRTQQEDSAVYLCASSLDGGYSNQPQHFGDGTRLSIL.

This clone was recorded a few times. The chain links TRBV18 to TRBJ2-5; D remains ambiguous. Germline CDR1 is KGHSH and CDR2 is LQKENI. The CDR3 covers 14 residues. Between the trimmed V and J ends, which lost 3 bases and 3 bases, there was a span of 11 bases. The CDR3 reads CASSPDGGKETQYF. DNA for the CDR3: TGTGCCAGCTCACCCGATGGCGGTAAAGAGACCCAGTACTTC.

The J gene is TRBJ2-4, the V gene TRBV7-9, with a possible D match to TRBD2 (6 bases). V was cut by 1 base and J by 8 bases, with 12 bases left in between. This CDR3 spans 14 amino acids. The V gene's germline CDR1 is SEHNR and CDR2 FQNEAQ (reference sequence). The CDR3 loop reads CASSLGAGTDIQYF. Written as DNA, the CDR3 is TGTGCCAGCAGCTTAGGGGCGGGGACGGACATTCAGTACTTC.

This clone has just a few counts. The CDR3 loop reads CASSQDWSGRYEQYF. The CDR3 region has the DNA TGTGCCAGCAGCCAAGACTGGAGCGGGCGCTACGAGCAGTACTTC. V and J are TRBV4-2 and TRBJ2-7; a weak D match, TRBD2 (6 bases). The CDR3 runs 15 residues. V lost 0 bases and J 3 bases, leaving 12 bases between the germline ends. CDR1 is LGHNA, CDR2 YNFKEQ, per germline.

This clone was seen more than once but under ten times. The gene calls are TRBV7-3 and TRBJ2-3, with 8 bases matching TRBD1. The trim removed 2 bases at V and 5 bases at J, leaving 9 bases unmatched. The CDR3 contains 16 residues. CDR1 is SGHTA and CDR2 is FQGTGA in the germline V gene. CDR3 sequence reads: CASSLGQGSGGDTQYF. The CDR3 region has the DNA TGTGCCAGCAGCTTAGGACAGGGAAGTGGAGGAGATACGCAGTATTTT.

The chain combines TRBV7-3 with TRBJ2-1; 7 bases align to TRBD2. The length of the CDR3 is 15 residues. Unmatched junction bases numbered 0, after V lost 1 base and J lost 0 bases. Germline assignment: CDR1 SGHTA and CDR2 FQGTGA. The CDR3 DNA follows: TGTGCCAGCAGCTTAAGCGGGAGCTCCTACAATGAGCAGTTCTTC. Amino acids: CASSLSGSSYNEQFF.

This chain connects TRBV5-1 to TRBJ2-4; 8 bases agree with TRBD2. The CDR3 sequence is 18 residues long. CDR1 and CDR2 (germline): SGHRS, YFSETQ. After removal of 0 bases from V and 6 bases from J, the junction contained 14 bases not matched to a gene. Here the CDR3 DNA reads TGCGCCAGCAGCTTGGCCGGCGGGGGGCCCAGTAGCCGAAACATTCAGTACTTC. Protein product: CASSLAGGGPSSRNIQYF.